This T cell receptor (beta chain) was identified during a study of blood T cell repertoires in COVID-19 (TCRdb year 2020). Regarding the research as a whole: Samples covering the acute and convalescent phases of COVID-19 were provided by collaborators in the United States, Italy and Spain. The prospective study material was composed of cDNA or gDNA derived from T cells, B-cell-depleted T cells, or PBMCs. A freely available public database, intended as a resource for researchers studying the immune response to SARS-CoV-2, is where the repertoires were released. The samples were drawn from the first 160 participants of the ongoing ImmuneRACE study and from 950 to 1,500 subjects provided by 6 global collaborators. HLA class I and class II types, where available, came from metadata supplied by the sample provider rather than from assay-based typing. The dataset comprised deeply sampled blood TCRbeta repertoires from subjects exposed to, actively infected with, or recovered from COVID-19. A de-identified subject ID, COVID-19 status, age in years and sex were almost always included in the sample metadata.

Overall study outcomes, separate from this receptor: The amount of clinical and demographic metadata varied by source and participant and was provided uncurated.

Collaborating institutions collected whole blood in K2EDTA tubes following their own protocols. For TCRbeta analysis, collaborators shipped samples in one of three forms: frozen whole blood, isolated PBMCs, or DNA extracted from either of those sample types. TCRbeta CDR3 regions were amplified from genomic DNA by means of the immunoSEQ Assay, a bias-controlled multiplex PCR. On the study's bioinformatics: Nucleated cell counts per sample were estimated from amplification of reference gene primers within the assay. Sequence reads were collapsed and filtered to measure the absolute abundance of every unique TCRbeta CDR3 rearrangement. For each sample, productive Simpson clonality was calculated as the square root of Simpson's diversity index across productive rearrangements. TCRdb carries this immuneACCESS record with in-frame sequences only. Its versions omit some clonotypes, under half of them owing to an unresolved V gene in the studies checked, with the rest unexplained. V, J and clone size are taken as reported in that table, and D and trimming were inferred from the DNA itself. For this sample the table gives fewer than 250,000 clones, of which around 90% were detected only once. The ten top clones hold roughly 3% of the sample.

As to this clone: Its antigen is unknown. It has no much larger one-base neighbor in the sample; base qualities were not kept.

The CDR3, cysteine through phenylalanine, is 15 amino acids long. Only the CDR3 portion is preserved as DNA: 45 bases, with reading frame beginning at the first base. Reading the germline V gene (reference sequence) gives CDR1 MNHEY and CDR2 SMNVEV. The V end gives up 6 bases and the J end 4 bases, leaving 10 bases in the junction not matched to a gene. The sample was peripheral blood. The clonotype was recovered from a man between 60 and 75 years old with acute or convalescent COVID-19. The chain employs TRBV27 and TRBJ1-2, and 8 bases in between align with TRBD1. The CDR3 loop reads CASRSIDRGLYGYTF. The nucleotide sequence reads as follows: TGTGCCAGCAGGAGTATCGACAGGGGACTCTATGGCTACACCTTC.